The T cell receptor beta chain described here comes from a study of identical twins (TCRdb year 2016). For context, the study as a whole: To test whether fetal clonotypes persist, this study deep-sequenced TCR alpha and beta repertoires from monozygotic twins, from unrelated adults of various ages, and from cord blood. To rule out contamination, the twin experiments were replicated at different times with different library preparation protocols.

Every donor was a healthy Caucasian. The CDR3 spans 13 residues, from the cysteine through the phenylalanine. Only CDR3 DNA remains: 39 bases, in frame from the first base. For CDR1 and CDR2, the germline V gene lists MNHNS and SASEGT. Deletion took 5 bases off V and 11 bases off J, with a span of 17 bases between the germline ends. Library method: 5' RACE. The run used an Illumina HiSeq 2000. A universal primer binding site was introduced by template switching, and a unique molecular identifier was present in the final cDNA, enabling accurate counting of TCR cDNA molecules. Specific primers in the conserved constant-segment region were used to synthesize first-strand cDNA for TCR alpha and beta chains. Each cDNA library was double barcoded, with a SMART-Mk sample barcode plus Illumina barcodes, to control for contamination. TruSeq adapter sequences along with Illumina sample barcodes were introduced in two successive PCR steps. The Illumina HiSeq platform was used with custom primers to sequence TCR alpha and beta cDNA libraries. In the source study's methods: MiGEC processed the raw reads to extract unique molecular identifiers, while MiXCR was used to determine the CDR3 positions. For each individual, recombination models were inferred using an EM algorithm with the repgenHMM and IGoR tools. Shared clonotype analysis was performed with the tcR package in R, normalizing sharing by the product of cloneset sizes. To study raw recombination free of thymic and clonal selection effects, out-of-frame nonproductive sequences were analyzed. TCRdb itself trimmed the public reads at Q25 with fastp, ran MiXCR and retained productive beta chains. CDR3 protein sequences are deduplicated, and each keeps its most common genes and DNA. Clone size and V and J calls follow TCRdb, not the original study. Present in this sample are around 1.7 million distinct CDR3 sequences, less than 35% of which were seen just once. The leading ten clones occupy 0.25% to 0.3% of the sample.

Findings and caveats that apply to the study as a whole: Out-of-frame TCR alpha sequences shared between twins showed an excess of low generation-probability sequences compared with coincidental sharing between unrelated individuals. Because the same donors could not be followed over many years, the conclusions depended on cross-sectional statistical analysis. In beta out-of-frame sequences, excess twin sharing was weaker, because having fewer shared sequences lowered the signal-to-noise ratio. Invariant T cells such as MAIT and iNKT could partly confound zero-insertion analyses, although diverse VJ usage argued against such confounding for most clonotypes. Abundant cord blood beta clonotypes had fewer insertions, young adult naive repertoires showed a similar but weaker trend, and memory repertoires showed no such trend. Recombination models systematically underestimated out-of-frame TCR alpha sharing in monozygotic twins but agreed with sharing between unrelated individuals.

This clonotype was detected ten times or more. Its antigen is still unknown. No base-level quality is on record; no much larger clone is a single base apart. The origin of this receptor is a newborn girl in good health. The rearrangement joined TRBV6-1 to TRBJ2-3; confidence is insufficient to name the D gene. Sample: cord blood. The DNA reads TGTGCCAGCAGTATCCGGACGTTCCCCCTGCAGTATTTT. This gives the protein CASSIRTFPLQYF.